This record looks at one T cell receptor beta chain sequence and its context. What it binds is not known. The data are from a study of beta chain features in type 1 diabetes. In the study overall: Age, gender and cell yields were alike across patients and healthy donors. Study outcomes and limitations: Any HLA effect on TCRB rearrangement was left unresolved by small sub-analyses.

One heparinised draw, averaging roughly 110 mL, was taken per donor. This CDR3 contains 15 residues. Germline V gene data show CDR1 as MDHEN and CDR2 as SYDVKM. V was clipped by 5 bases and J by 3 bases, with 14 bases between them. TCRB transcripts that were expressed got sequenced, as all of the isolated RNA had been reverse transcribed. About 3.4 million reads per sample on average were obtained from naive, central memory and regulatory T cell samples. Assay: immunoSEQ multiplex PCR; the TCRdb copy retains only in-frame clones and omits some. The sample records fewer than 900,000 clones, about 17% being singletons.

The source is a young woman in good health. The specimen was naive CD4+ T cells from blood. The chain employs TRBV28 and TRBJ2-1; D is perhaps TRBD2 (7 bases). CDR3 coding DNA: TGTGCCAGCAGTAGGGGAGGGGGAAACTACAATGAGCAGTTCTTC. The encoded protein is CASSRGGGNYNEQFF.